The 18 T cell receptor beta chains presented below share a single source sample, sequenced in a study of OX40 agonist ivuxolimab in advanced cancers. Sequencing used immunoSEQ multiplex PCR; TCRdb keeps in-frame clones, though not all of them. Altogether fewer than 50,000 clones are present, over 60% being singletons, with the ten largest covering around a tenth. Sequenced material: CD4+ or CD8+ T cells sorted from blood, taken in a trial of the OX40 agonist ivuxolimab. These receptors were obtained from an adult with an advanced solid tumor such as melanoma, head and neck, liver or kidney cancer.

The J gene is TRBJ1-6, the V gene TRBV28, with D unclear. The CDR3 contains 12 residues. Germline CDR1 and CDR2: MDHEN and SYDVKM. V shed 6 bases and J shed 8 bases, with 8 bases lying between them. CDR3: CASSTRDSPLHF. The CDR3 DNA follows: TGTGCCAGCAGCACAAGGGATTCACCCCTCCACTTT.

CDR3 amino acids: CASSYTSENEQYF. CDR3 bases: TGTGCCAGCAGCTACACCAGCGAAAACGAGCAGTACTTC. The V call is TRBV5-4, the J call TRBJ2-5; D is ambiguous. The last part of the DNA fits TRBJ2-7 better; the J call may be wrong. Germline V gives CDR1 SGHNT, CDR2 YYREEE (reference sequence). There are 13 residues in the CDR3.

The chain is built from TRBV14 and TRBJ2-5; D remains unclear. CDR1 is SGHDN and CDR2 is FVKESK in the germline V gene. Trimming stripped 0 bases from V and 1 base from J, with 9 bases between. The CDR3 sequence is 15 residues long. The chain's CDR3 is CASSQDKTVQETQYF. DNA of the CDR3: TGTGCCAGCAGCCAAGATAAAACAGTCCAAGAGACCCAGTACTTC.

The rearrangement uses TRBV18 and TRBJ2-1; D is ambiguous. With 6 bases removed from V and 6 bases from J, the gap between germline ends came to 15 bases. Germline V gene sequence: CDR1 KGHSH, CDR2 LQKENI. The CDR3 runs 14 residues. The DNA for the CDR3 is TGTGCCAGCTCTCGGGCCTCAGAACGCAATGAGCAGTTCTTC. Translation: CASSRASERNEQFF.

The CDR3 reads CASSFQGAAFF. The CDR3 DNA reads as TGTGCCAGCAGCTTCCAGGGTGCGGCTTTCTTT. The chain combines TRBV7-9 with TRBJ1-1; D is possibly TRBD1 (5 bases). Germline V gene data show CDR1 as SEHNR and CDR2 as FQNEAQ (reference sequence). V lost 3 bases to trimming and J lost 11 bases, with 10 bases between them. This CDR3 region has 11 residues. Together with reference TRBV7-9 and TRBJ1-1, the CDR3 gives the full variable domain: DTGVSQNPRHKITKRGQNVTFRCDPISEHNRLYWYRQTLGQGPEFLTYFQNEAQLEKSRLLSDRFSAERPKGSFSTLEIQRTEQGDSAMYLCASSFQGAAFFGQGTRLTVV.

J is TRBJ2-7 and V is TRBV6-9, with a possible D match to TRBD2 (5 bases). The CDR3 is made up of 14 amino acids. Trimming took off 3 bases at V and 2 bases at J, with 11 bases between the two ends. The V gene's germline CDR1 is MNHGY and CDR2 SVAAGI. CDR3 loop: CASSYSTSPYEQYF. Here the CDR3 DNA reads TGTGCCAGCAGTTACTCCACTAGTCCCTACGAGCAGTACTTC.

The rearrangement joins TRBV5-6 to TRBJ2-5; tentative D call: TRBD2 (5 bases). CDR3 length equals 17 residues. V lost 5 bases and J lost 1, with 21 bases in between. Per the germline V gene, CDR1 is SGHDT and CDR2 is YYEEEE. CDR3 nucleotide sequence: TGTGCCAGCAGATCCCGGGAATGGGCGGAGACCCAAGAGACCCAGTACTTC. It encodes CASRSREWAETQETQYF.

This clone has only a few counts. The rearrangement joins TRBV6-6 to TRBJ2-1; either TRBD1 or TRBD2 may supply D (5 bases each). This CDR3 comprises 15 residues. Germline CDR1 is MNHNY and CDR2 is SVGAGI (reference sequence). The ends were cut back, 2 bases at V and 8 bases at J, with 16 bases in the middle. The CDR3, as DNA: TGTGCCAGCAGTTACGAGGGGACCTATGTAGATGAGCAGTTCTTC. The encoded protein is CASSYEGTYVDEQFF.

In its sample, this clone was seen once. This sequence joins TRBV6-1 and TRBJ1-2; TRBD1 might be the D (5 bases). From germline, CDR1 is MNHNS and CDR2 SASEGT. V lost 0 bases to trimming and J lost 8 bases, with 10 bases between them. CDR3 length equals 13 residues. CDR3 residues: CASSEARQTGYTF. CDR3 nucleotides: TGTGCCAGCAGTGAAGCCAGACAGACCGGCTACACCTTC.

This clone was recorded a few times. The chain links TRBV6-5 to TRBJ1-2; 9 bases are shared with TRBD1. CDR1 MNHEY and CDR2 SVGAGI come from the germline V gene. V lost 0 bases, J lost 3 bases, and 2 bases stayed unmatched. This CDR3 has 15 residues. DNA for the CDR3: TGTGCCAGCAGTTACTCGCGGACAGGGGACTATGGCTACACCTTC. Protein product: CASSYSRTGDYGYTF.

The genes are TRBV4-1 and TRBJ2-2; 11 nucleotides line up with TRBD1. J was trimmed by 7 bases and V by 1 base; bases with no gene match: 8. CDR1 is MGHRA and CDR2 is YSYEKL in the germline V gene. The CDR3 length is 17 residues. CDR3 residues: CASSQVGQGAYHGELFF. As DNA, the CDR3 is TGCGCCAGCAGCCAAGTAGGACAGGGGGCGTATCACGGGGAGCTGTTTTTT.

J is TRBJ1-1 and V is TRBV29-1, with D perhaps matching TRBD1 (5 bases). In germline, CDR1 is SQVTM, CDR2 ANQGSEA. With 3 bases removed from V and 4 bases from J, the gap between germline ends came to 12 bases. The CDR3 runs 13 residues. The CDR3 loop reads CSVDRVQFTEAFF. The CDR3 coding sequence is TGCAGCGTTGACAGGGTGCAATTCACTGAAGCTTTCTTT.

V usage is TRBV18 and J usage is TRBJ1-1, with TRBD1 matching 8 bases. J lost 2 bases, V lost 5 bases, and 7 bases had no gene match. The length of the CDR3 is 15 residues. CDR1 is KGHSH, CDR2 LQKENI, per germline. The CDR3 DNA reads TGTGCCAGCTCAAGCGGACAGGGAGCCAACACTGAAGCTTTCTTT. This translates into CASSSGQGANTEAFF.

The CDR3 sequence is CGRQGRKPYNEQFF. CDR3 DNA: TGTGGTAGACAGGGGAGGAAGCCCTACAATGAGCAGTTCTTC. The chain couples TRBV19 to TRBJ2-1; 8 bases agree with TRBD1. This CDR3 has 14 amino acids. Germline values: CDR1 LNHDA, CDR2 SQIVND (reference sequence).

J is TRBJ1-3 and V is TRBV28; D unresolved. The CDR3 is made up of 15 amino acids. V lost 3 bases and J 4 bases, leaving 13 bases between the germline ends. Germline lookup yields CDR1 MDHEN and CDR2 SYDVKM. The CDR3 protein is CASSFGRTAGNTIYF. The CDR3 bases are TGTGCCAGCAGTTTCGGGCGGACCGCCGGAAACACCATATATTTT.

The chain employs TRBV5-1 and TRBJ2-2; 13 nucleotides match TRBD2. Germline trimming cut 0 bases from V and 2 bases from J; bases unmatched to any gene: 4. The length of the CDR3 is 18 residues. CDR1 and CDR2 (germline): SGHRS, YFSETQ. CDR3 in DNA: TGCGCCAGCAGCTTGGACGGACTAGCGGGGGTTAACACCGGGGAGCTGTTTTTT. This gives the protein CASSLDGLAGVNTGELFF.

This clone appeared a few times. This chain uses TRBV6-5 with TRBJ2-7; no firm D call. V lost 2 bases to trimming and J lost 4 bases, with 6 bases between them. CDR1 and CDR2 from the germline V gene are MNHEY and SVGAGI. This CDR3 spans 12 amino acids. The CDR3 sequence: CASSYMGYEQYF. CDR3 coding DNA: TGTGCCAGCAGTTACATGGGTTACGAGCAGTACTTC.

This sequence joins TRBV6-6 and TRBJ2-1; D tentatively fits TRBD1 or TRBD2 (5 bases each). Germline CDR1 is MNHNY and CDR2 is SVGAGI (reference sequence). The V and J ends lost 1 base and 5 bases respectively, with 12 bases between them. The CDR3 sequence is 15 residues long. Written as DNA, the CDR3 is TGTGCCAGCAGTTACTACCTTGGGGGTAACAATGAGCAGTTCTTC. Residues: CASSYYLGGNNEQFF.